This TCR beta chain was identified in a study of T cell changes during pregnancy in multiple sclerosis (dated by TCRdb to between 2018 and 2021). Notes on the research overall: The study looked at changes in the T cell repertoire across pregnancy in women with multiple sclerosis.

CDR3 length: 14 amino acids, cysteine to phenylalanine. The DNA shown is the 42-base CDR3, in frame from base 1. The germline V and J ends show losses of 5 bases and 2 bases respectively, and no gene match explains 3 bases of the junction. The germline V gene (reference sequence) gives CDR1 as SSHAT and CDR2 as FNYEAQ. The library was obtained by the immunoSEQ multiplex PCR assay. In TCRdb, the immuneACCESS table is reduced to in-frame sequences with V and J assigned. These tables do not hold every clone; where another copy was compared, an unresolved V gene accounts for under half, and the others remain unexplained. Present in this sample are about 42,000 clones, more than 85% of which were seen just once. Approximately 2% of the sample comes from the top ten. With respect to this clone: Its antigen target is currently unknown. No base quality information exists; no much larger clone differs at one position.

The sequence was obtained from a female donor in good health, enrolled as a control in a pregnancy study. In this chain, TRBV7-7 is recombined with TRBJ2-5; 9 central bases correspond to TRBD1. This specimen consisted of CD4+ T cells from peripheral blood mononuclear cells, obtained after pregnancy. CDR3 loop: CASSPGTGQETQYF. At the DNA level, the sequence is TGTGCCAGCAGCCCCGGGACAGGGCAAGAGACCCAGTACTTC.